This TCR beta chain originates from a study of OX40 agonist ivuxolimab in advanced cancers. V gave up 4 bases and J gave up 2 bases, with 15 bases separating them. Per the germline V gene, CDR1 is MDHEN and CDR2 is SYDVKM. CDR3 length: 16 residues. Sequencing was performed with immunoSEQ multiplex PCR; in TCRdb, only in-frame clones are kept and a portion is missing. This sample has roughly 79,000 clones, with about 88% found just once. The sequence came from an adult with an advanced solid tumor such as melanoma, head and neck, liver or kidney cancer. The V call is TRBV28, the J call TRBJ2-1; possible D gene TRBD2, 5 bases. Sample: CD4+ or CD8+ T cells sorted from blood, taken in a trial of the OX40 agonist ivuxolimab. CDR3 loop: CASSSPGGLAYNEQFF. Written as DNA, the CDR3 is TGTGCCAGCAGTTCTCCCGGAGGATTGGCCTACAATGAGCAGTTCTTC.